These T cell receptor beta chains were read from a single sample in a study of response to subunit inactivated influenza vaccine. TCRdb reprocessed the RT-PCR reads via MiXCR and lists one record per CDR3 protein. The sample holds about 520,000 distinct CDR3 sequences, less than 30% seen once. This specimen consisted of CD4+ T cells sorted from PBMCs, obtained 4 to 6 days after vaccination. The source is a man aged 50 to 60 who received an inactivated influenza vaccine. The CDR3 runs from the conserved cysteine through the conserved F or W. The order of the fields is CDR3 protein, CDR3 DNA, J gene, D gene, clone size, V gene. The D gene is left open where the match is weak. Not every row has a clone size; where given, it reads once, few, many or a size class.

cdr3_aa: CSARGRRDEQFF
cdr3_nt: TGCAGTGCTAGGGGTAGGCGCGATGAGCAGTTCTTC
j_call: TRBJ2-1
d_call: .
clone_size: few
v_call: TRBV20-1

cdr3_aa: CASSSSLAGETQYF
cdr3_nt: TGTGCCAGCAGTTCAAGCTTAGCCGGGGAGACCCAGTACTTC
j_call: TRBJ2-5
d_call: .
clone_size: .
v_call: TRBV12-3/TRBV12-4

cdr3_aa: CASSPQYF
cdr3_nt: TGTGCCAGCAGCCCACAGTACTTC
j_call: TRBJ2-5
d_call: .
clone_size: .
v_call: TRBV7-9

cdr3_aa: CASSYDRAEQYF
cdr3_nt: TGCGCCAGCAGCTACGATAGGGCCGAGCAGTACTTC
j_call: TRBJ2-7
d_call: .
clone_size: .
v_call: TRBV5-1

cdr3_aa: CASTPTRPSYNEQFF
cdr3_nt: TGTGCCAGCACCCCTACTAGGCCCTCCTACAATGAGCAGTTCTTC
j_call: TRBJ2-1
d_call: .
clone_size: once
v_call: TRBV7-8

cdr3_aa: CASLDLGGEKLFF
cdr3_nt: TGTGCCAGCTTAGACCTCGGGGGAGAAAAACTGTTTTTT
j_call: TRBJ1-4
d_call: .
clone_size: .
v_call: TRBV11-2

cdr3_aa: CASRGAGYSVGELFF
cdr3_nt: TGTGCCAGCAGAGGGGCAGGGTATAGTGTCGGGGAGCTGTTTTTT
j_call: TRBJ2-2
d_call: .
clone_size: .
v_call: TRBV28

cdr3_aa: CASSHNRVIAKNIQYF
cdr3_nt: TGTGCCAGCAGTCACAACAGGGTCATAGCCAAAAACATTCAGTACTTC
j_call: TRBJ2-4
d_call: .
clone_size: .
v_call: TRBV6-5

cdr3_aa: CASSEGQGFEKLFF
cdr3_nt: TGTGCCAGCAGTGAGGGACAGGGGTTTGAAAAACTGTTTTTT
j_call: TRBJ1-4
d_call: TRBD1
clone_size: few
v_call: TRBV25-1

cdr3_aa: CATSLGAQPQHF
cdr3_nt: TGTGCCACCAGTCTAGGGGCTCAGCCCCAGCATTTT
j_call: TRBJ1-5
d_call: .
clone_size: many
v_call: TRBV15

cdr3_aa: CSARVGHREKLGGYTF
cdr3_nt: TGCAGTGCTAGAGTAGGGCACAGGGAGAAGTTGGGAGGCTACACCTTC
j_call: TRBJ1-2
d_call: .
clone_size: .
v_call: TRBV20-1

cdr3_aa: CASSYSRRTGLIGNQPQHF
cdr3_nt: TGTGCCAGCAGTTACTCACGTCGGACAGGGTTAATTGGCAATCAGCCCCAGCATTTT
j_call: TRBJ1-5
d_call: TRBD1
clone_size: few
v_call: TRBV6-2/TRBV6-3

cdr3_aa: CSARPTSGPLDTQYF
cdr3_nt: TGCAGTGCTAGACCCACTAGCGGACCGTTGGATACGCAGTATTTT
j_call: TRBJ2-3
d_call: TRBD2
clone_size: .
v_call: TRBV20-1

cdr3_aa: CASSAGLAGLNEQFF
cdr3_nt: TGCGCCAGCAGCGCGGGACTAGCGGGACTAAATGAGCAGTTCTTC
j_call: TRBJ2-1
d_call: TRBD2
clone_size: .
v_call: TRBV5-1